The subject of this entry is one T cell receptor beta chain. The sample belongs to a study of cytomegalovirus exposure and HLA in healthy donors. Sequencing used immunoSEQ multiplex PCR; TCRdb keeps in-frame clones, though not all of them. The sample includes approximately 120,000 clones, 88% seen only once; the top ten take approximately 2.3%. This clonotype was sampled from a woman younger than 30 in good health and CMV-seronegative. The source material was PBMCs.

The CDR3 DNA reads TGCGCCAGCAAGGGGTTCCAGGGCTCCTACGAGCAGTACTTC. Translated, it gives CASKGFQGSYEQYF. This chain links TRBV5-1 with TRBJ2-7; D is possibly TRBD1 (5 bases). V lost 6 bases to trimming and J lost 0 bases, with 13 bases between them. The CDR3 length is 14 residues. The V gene's germline CDR1 is SGHRS and CDR2 YFSETQ.